A single sample gave rise to the 27 T cell receptor beta chains below, sequenced in a study of blood T cell repertoires in COVID-19. The repertoire was sequenced with immunoSEQ multiplex PCR; TCRdb's copy has only in-frame clones and lacks some. The sample comprises about 16,000 clones, around 90% of which are singletons, and 13% rests with the top ten. Sequencing was carried out using peripheral blood. These receptors originate from a human donor in a cohort sampled during active COVID-19.

V gene TRBV19 combines with J gene TRBJ1-2; a possible D gene is TRBD1 (6 bases). With 5 bases removed from V and 11 bases from J, the gap between germline ends came to 24 bases. From germline, CDR1 is LNHDA and CDR2 SQIVND (reference sequence). CDR3 size: 15 residues. CDR3 sequence: CASSAWTVAGFSYTF. DNA of the CDR3: TGTGCCAGTAGTGCCTGGACAGTGGCCGGTTTTTCGTACACCTTC.

The V call is TRBV20-1, the J call TRBJ1-6; D perhaps matches TRBD1 (6 bases). CDR3 length: 15 amino acids. The V and J ends lost 3 bases and 7 bases respectively, with 16 bases between them. Per germline, CDR1 DFQATT and CDR2 SNEGSKA (reference sequence). CDR3 in amino acids: CSASPLPTGNSPLHF. DNA for the CDR3: TGCAGTGCTAGTCCCCTTCCTACAGGGAATTCACCCCTCCACTTT.

The chain carries TRBV4-2 and TRBJ2-1; possibly TRBD1 for D (6 bases). Between the trimmed V and J ends, which lost 2 bases and 4 bases, there was a span of 12 bases. Germline loops: CDR1 LGHNA, CDR2 YNFKEQ. The CDR3 covers 15 residues. CDR3 sequence (DNA): TGTGCCAGCAGCCAAACCACGGGACAATACAATGAGCAGTTCTTC. It specifies CASSQTTGQYNEQFF.

The chain carries TRBV10-3 and TRBJ1-5; TRBD1 matches 9 bases. This CDR3 contains 14 residues. Germline values: CDR1 ENHRY, CDR2 SYGVKD. V lost 4 bases to trimming and J lost 5 bases; unmatched junction nucleotides: 3. CDR3: CAISGTGEDQPQHF. The CDR3 nucleotides read TGTGCCATCAGTGGGACAGGGGAAGATCAGCCCCAGCATTTT.

The V gene is TRBV6-6, the J gene TRBJ1-1, with a weak D call TRBD1 (6 bases). CDR1 is MNHNY and CDR2 is SVGAGI in the germline V gene (reference sequence). The V and J ends lost 5 bases and 7 bases respectively, with 17 bases between them. This CDR3 spans 14 amino acids. CDR3 coding DNA: TGTGCCAGCAGTCTCGTTAGGGGGAACGTTGAAGCTTTCTTT. This sequence encodes CASSLVRGNVEAFF.

The chain carries TRBV5-5 and TRBJ1-2, with D perhaps TRBD1 (6 bases). V was shortened by 0 bases and J by 8 bases, with 14 bases between the two germline ends. Germline V CDR1 and CDR2: SGHKS, YYEKEE (reference sequence). The CDR3 totals 14 residues. CDR3 DNA sequence: TGTGCCAGCAGCTTGGGATGGGGGCCGCTCGGCTACACCTTC. Protein: CASSLGWGPLGYTF.

This clone was found a few times. DNA for the CDR3: TGTGCCAGCAGCCAAGAGTTGCGGGGCGTTAGGAAGAATTCCAATGAGCAGTTCTTC. Amino acids: CASSQELRGVRKNSNEQFF. This rearrangement joins TRBV3-1 (or the pseudogene TRBV3-2) to TRBJ2-1; a possible D gene is TRBD2 (6 bases). The V and J ends lost 0 bases and 6 bases respectively, with 24 bases between them. CDR1 LGHDT and CDR2 YNNKEL come from the germline V gene (reference sequence). The CDR3 runs to 19 residues.

The V and J genes are TRBV5-6 and TRBJ2-7, with 9 bases lining up with TRBD1. CDR1 SGHDT and CDR2 YYEEEE come from the germline V gene. The CDR3 extends over 15 amino acids. J lost 3 bases, V lost 1 base, and 5 bases had no gene match. The CDR3 spells CASSLLGTGLYEQYF. Here the CDR3 DNA reads TGTGCCAGCAGCTTGCTGGGGACAGGGCTCTACGAGCAGTACTTC. The full variable domain, with the rest looked up from reference TRBV5-6 and TRBJ2-7, is DAGVTQSPTHLIKTRGQQVTLRCSPKSGHDTVSWYQQALGQGPQFIFQYYEEEERQRGNFPDRFSGHQFPNYSSELNVNALLLGDSALYLCASSLLGTGLYEQYFGPGTRLTVT.

The chain recombines TRBV7-6 with TRBJ1-4; weak D call: TRBD1 (6 bases). Per germline, CDR1 SGHVS and CDR2 FNYEAQ. V shed 5 bases and J shed 4 bases, with 14 bases lying between them. This CDR3 is built from 15 residues. CDR3 protein: CASSHNRGGNEKLFF. The CDR3 DNA sequence: TGTGCCAGCAGCCACAATCGAGGGGGTAATGAAAAACTGTTTTTT.

The gene calls are TRBV4-2 and TRBJ2-7, with no clear D. Germline CDR1 LGHNA, CDR2 YNFKEQ. V was trimmed by 1 base and J by 3 bases, leaving 13 bases between them. This CDR3 has 15 amino acids. The CDR3 DNA is TGTGCCAGCAGCCAAGCCGGCCAGGCGATCTACGAGCAGTACTTC. Protein: CASSQAGQAIYEQYF.

V gene TRBV5-1 combines with J gene TRBJ2-5; 11 nucleotides agree with TRBD2. The germline V gene encodes CDR1 SGHRS and CDR2 YFSETQ. The junction had 10 bases not matched to a gene; V was cut back by 2 bases and J by 4 bases. The CDR3 totals 17 residues. Here the CDR3 reads CASSFVAGGPGGETQYF. For the CDR3, the DNA is TGCGCCAGCAGCTTCGTAGCGGGGGGGCCGGGAGGAGAGACCCAGTACTTC.

The chain employs TRBV4-2 and TRBJ2-3, with no clear D. There are 13 residues in the CDR3. The V end lost 3 bases, the J end lost 3 bases, and 7 bases lay between the germline ends. In germline, CDR1 is LGHNA, CDR2 YNFKEQ. CDR3: CASSQVRTDTQYF. In DNA form, the CDR3 reads TGTGCCAGCAGCCAGGTCCGGACAGATACGCAGTATTTT.

V usage is TRBV2 and J usage is TRBJ2-5; the match to TRBD1 covers 7 bases. The junction had 8 bases not matched to a gene; V was cut back by 7 bases and J by 3 bases. Per the germline V gene, CDR1 is SNHLY and CDR2 is FYNNEI. CDR3 length equals 14 residues. The CDR3 spells CASTETGMKETQYF. CDR3 in DNA: TGTGCCAGCACGGAGACAGGGATGAAAGAGACCCAGTACTTC. Full variable domain (remainder filled in from reference TRBV2 and TRBJ2-5): EPEVTQTPSHQVTQMGQEVILRCVPISNHLYFYWYRQILGQKVEFLVSFYNNEISEKSEIFDDQFSVERPDGSNFTLKIRSTKLEDSAMYFCASTETGMKETQYFGPGTRLLVL.

This rearrangement joins TRBV5-1 to TRBJ1-2; D uncertain. This CDR3 is 14 amino acids long. Trimming cost V 6 bases and J 0 bases, with 12 bases left between them. Germline assignment: CDR1 SGHRS and CDR2 YFSETQ. CDR3 region: CASNLGGSNYGYTF. CDR3 bases: TGCGCCAGCAACCTGGGAGGCTCTAACTATGGCTACACCTTC.

By sample fraction, this clone is medium-sized (0.01 to 0.1%). The chain carries TRBV29-1 and TRBJ1-1; D gene ambiguous. The CDR3 covers 14 residues. Germline values: CDR1 SQVTM, CDR2 ANQGSEA. The V gene lost 3 bases and the J gene lost 2 bases, with 13 bases spanning the gap. The CDR3 region has the DNA TGCAGCGTTGACGTGGCGGGGAGAAACACTGAAGCTTTCTTT. It encodes CSVDVAGRNTEAFF.

The V and J genes are TRBV19 and TRBJ1-4, with 8 bases identical to TRBD1. The CDR3 sequence is 14 residues long. V dropped 6 bases and J dropped 4; count of bases not matched to a gene: 4. From germline, CDR1 is LNHDA and CDR2 SQIVND (reference sequence). CDR3 sequence (DNA): TGTGCCAGTAGCCTCGGACAGGGTAATGAAAAACTGTTTTTT. This gives the protein CASSLGQGNEKLFF.

This chain uses TRBV6-2 or TRBV6-3 with TRBJ2-7; D might be TRBD1 (6 bases). CDR3 length: 13 residues. Between the trimmed V and J ends, which lost 4 bases and 3 bases, there was a span of 10 bases. CDR1 and CDR2 (germline): MNHEY, SVGEGT. The CDR3 is CASSFGTIYEQYF. CDR3 sequence (DNA): TGTGCCAGCAGTTTCGGGACAATCTACGAGCAGTACTTC.

The genes are TRBV6-5 and TRBJ2-2, with 11 bases matching TRBD1. V shed 6 bases, J shed 7 bases, and the junction held 7 bases outside the gene matches. The germline V gene encodes CDR1 MNHEY and CDR2 SVGAGI. CDR3 length: 15 amino acids. CDR3 residues: CASSSDRGRVGELFF. In DNA, the CDR3 is TGTGCCAGCAGCTCGGACAGGGGGCGAGTCGGGGAGCTGTTTTTT.

The V call is TRBV19, the J call TRBJ1-3; D possibly corresponds to TRBD1 (6 bases). There are 15 residues in the CDR3. CDR1 LNHDA and CDR2 SQIVND come from the germline V gene (reference sequence). Deletions cut 5 bases from V and 0 bases from J, with 11 bases between. This CDR3 reads CASSSTGLSGNTIYF. CDR3 in DNA: TGTGCCAGTAGTTCGACAGGACTCTCTGGAAACACCATATATTTT.

This chain connects TRBV5-1 to TRBJ1-4, with D hard to call. Trimming shortened V by 2 bases and J by 13 bases, and 12 bases separated the two germline ends. CDR1 is SGHRS, CDR2 YFSETQ, per germline. CDR3 length: 12 amino acids. The CDR3 DNA is TGCGCCAGCAGCTTTATGGGAGAAGGACTGTTTTTT. Protein sequence: CASSFMGEGLFF.

This clone was recorded once. The V gene is TRBV3-1 (or the pseudogene TRBV3-2), the J gene TRBJ2-3, with 7 bases that match TRBD1. The V segment lost 0 bases and the J segment 4 bases; nucleotides outside the gene matches: 10. CDR3 length: 17 amino acids. From germline, CDR1 is LGHDT and CDR2 YNNKEL (reference sequence). CDR3 nucleotide sequence: TGTGCCAGCAGCCAAGAGCATCTCAGGGGGTTGGCAGATACGCAGTATTTT. Translated, it gives CASSQEHLRGLADTQYF.

This clone was counted only a few times. This chain uses TRBV11-2 with TRBJ1-6, with D uncertain. This CDR3 is built from 14 residues. Germline assignment: CDR1 SGHAT and CDR2 FQNNGV. The V and J ends lost 0 bases and 10 bases respectively, with 10 bases between them. CDR3 protein: CASSLEVGRSPLHF. The CDR3 DNA follows: TGTGCCAGCAGCTTAGAAGTGGGCAGGTCACCCCTCCACTTT.

V gene TRBV5-1 combines with J gene TRBJ1-3, with TRBD1 matching 7 bases. This CDR3 region has 14 residues. J was trimmed by 1 base and V by 4 bases; bases with no gene match: 2. Germline CDR1 and CDR2: SGHRS and YFSETQ. CDR3 amino acids: CASSPGQSGNTIYF. CDR3 nucleotide sequence: TGCGCCAGCAGCCCGGGACAGTCTGGAAACACCATATATTTT.

The rearrangement links TRBV6-6 to TRBJ1-2, with TRBD1 matching 8 bases. From germline, CDR1 is MNHNY and CDR2 SVGAGI (reference sequence). This CDR3 spans 13 amino acids. The V gene end was trimmed by 10 bases and the J gene end by 4 bases; junction bases not matched to a gene: 8. CDR3: CAITQGAFYGYTF. For the CDR3, the DNA is TGTGCCATCACCCAGGGGGCCTTCTATGGCTACACCTTC.

The V gene is TRBV4-2, the J gene TRBJ1-4; 7 bases align to TRBD1. Germline V lookup: CDR1 LGHNA, CDR2 YNFKEQ. The CDR3 has 16 amino acids. V lost 1 base, J lost 4 bases, and 6 bases stayed unmatched. The DNA for the CDR3 is TGTGCCAGCAGCCAAGTGGTCGGGACAGTTAATGAAAAACTGTTTTTT. It codes for CASSQVVGTVNEKLFF.

The chain uses TRBV5-1 and TRBJ2-2, with 9 bases fitting TRBD1. The V segment lost 3 bases and the J segment 4 bases; nucleotides outside the gene matches: 10. Germline CDR1 and CDR2: SGHRS and YFSETQ. The CDR3 contains 17 residues. The CDR3 region is CASSSNVDRGFTGELFF. The CDR3 region has the DNA TGCGCCAGCAGCTCGAACGTGGACAGGGGCTTCACCGGGGAGCTGTTTTTT.

The CDR3: CSASRGTVGYEQYF. For the CDR3, the DNA is TGCAGTGCTAGTCGGGGGACAGTCGGCTACGAGCAGTACTTC. The chain couples TRBV20-1 to TRBJ2-7; D perhaps matches TRBD1 (7 bases). The CDR3 covers 14 residues. The germline CDR1 and CDR2 sequences are DFQATT and SNEGSKA (reference sequence). Trimming pared 3 bases from V and 3 bases from J, leaving 15 bases between.